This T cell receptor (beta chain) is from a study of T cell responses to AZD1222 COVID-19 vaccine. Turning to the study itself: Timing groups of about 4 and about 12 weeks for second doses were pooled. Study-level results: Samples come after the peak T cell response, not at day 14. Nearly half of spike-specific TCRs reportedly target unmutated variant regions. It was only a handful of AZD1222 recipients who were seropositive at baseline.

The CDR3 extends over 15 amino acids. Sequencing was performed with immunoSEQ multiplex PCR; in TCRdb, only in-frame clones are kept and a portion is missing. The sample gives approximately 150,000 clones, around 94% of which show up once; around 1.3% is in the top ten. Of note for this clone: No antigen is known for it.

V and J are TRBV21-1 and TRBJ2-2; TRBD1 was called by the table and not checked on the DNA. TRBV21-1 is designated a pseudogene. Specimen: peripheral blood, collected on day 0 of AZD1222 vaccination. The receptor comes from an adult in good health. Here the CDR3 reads CASSILQGANGELFF. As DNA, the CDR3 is TGTGCCAGCAGCATCCTACAGGGGGCAAACGGGGAGCTGTTTTTT.